The clone carrying this T cell receptor (beta chain) showed up just once. Other nucleotide sequences from this sample produce the same CDR3. TCRdb's table, derived via immunoSEQ multiplex PCR, lists solely in-frame clones and lacks some. The sample lists some 150,000 clones, 75% to 85% occurring once. This entry comes from a study of blood T cell repertoires in COVID-19. The CDR3 length is 14 residues. V lost 4 bases to trimming and J lost 1 base; unmatched junction nucleotides: 4. In germline, CDR1 is SQVTM, CDR2 ANQGSEA. The sequencing input was peripheral blood. The sequence was obtained from a man aged 55 to 69 with acute or convalescent COVID-19. The chain carries TRBV29-1 and TRBJ1-5; 7 bases line up with TRBD1. CDR3 in amino acids: CSVGTGGSNQPQHF. The CDR3 nucleotides read TGCAGCGTTGGGACAGGAGGCAGCAATCAGCCCCAGCATTTT.